The next 11 T cell receptor beta chains were all read from a single sample in a study of blood T cell repertoires in COVID-19. The repertoire was sequenced with immunoSEQ multiplex PCR; TCRdb's copy has only in-frame clones and lacks some. The data contain tens of thousands of clones, around 90% of them singletons. Sequencing was carried out using peripheral blood. The receptors here all came from a woman older than 75 with acute or convalescent COVID-19.

A single count supports this clone. V and J are TRBV19 and TRBJ2-5; perhaps TRBD2 as D (6 bases). The CDR3 spans 15 residues. From germline, CDR1 is LNHDA and CDR2 SQIVND (reference sequence). Trimming left V 3 bases short and J 3 bases short, with 14 bases between. The CDR3 here is CASSISASAEETQYF. The DNA of the CDR3 is TGTGCCAGTAGTATTTCGGCTAGCGCAGAAGAGACCCAGTACTTC.

This clone has only one observation. This chain connects TRBV10-3 to TRBJ1-5, with D perhaps TRBD1 (6 bases). Looked up from germline, CDR1 is ENHRY and CDR2 is SYGVKD. V lost 0 bases and J lost 3, with 9 bases in between. The CDR3 is 15 amino acids. In DNA form, the CDR3 reads TGTGCCATCAGTGAGTCTTCAGGGGTCAATCAGCCCCAGCATTTT. Translated: CAISESSGVNQPQHF.

V and J are TRBV20-1 and TRBJ1-5; the match to TRBD1 covers 8 bases. Germline CDR1 DFQATT, CDR2 SNEGSKA (reference sequence). J gave up 2 bases and V 3 bases, and 6 bases lay outside the gene matches. The CDR3 is 15 amino acids. The CDR3 DNA sequence: TGCAGTGCTAGTGGACAGGGCGGTGGCAATCAGCCCCAGCATTTT. Protein sequence: CSASGQGGGNQPQHF.

The chain couples TRBV7-9 to TRBJ2-5; weak D call: TRBD2 (6 bases). The CDR3 runs to 12 residues. Trimming left V 4 bases short and J 5 bases short, with 8 bases between. Germline V gene data show CDR1 as SEHNR and CDR2 as FQNEAQ (reference sequence). The CDR3 nucleotides are TGTGCCAGCAGCTCCCGGGGGGAGACCCAGTACTTC. Translating it yields CASSSRGETQYF.

The chain joins TRBV5-4 to TRBJ2-1; the match to TRBD1 covers 7 bases. This CDR3 is built from 14 residues. Per germline, CDR1 SGHNT and CDR2 YYREEE (reference sequence). J lost 5 bases, V lost 4 bases, and 6 bases had no gene match. The CDR3 sequence: CASSDDRADNEQFF. CDR3 coding DNA: TGTGCCAGCAGCGACGACAGGGCAGACAATGAGCAGTTCTTC.

The chain links TRBV27 to TRBJ2-7; possibly TRBD2 for D (5 bases). CDR3 size: 15 residues. Germline V gene lookup returns CDR1 MNHEY and CDR2 SMNVEV (reference sequence). V was cut by 6 bases and J by 7 bases, with 22 bases left in between. The CDR3 reads CASSPEDSWRWEQYF. As DNA, the CDR3 is TGTGCCAGCAGCCCAGAGGACTCTTGGAGGTGGGAGCAGTACTTC.

This chain uses TRBV14 with TRBJ2-3; no clear D. V dropped 4 bases and J dropped 1 base, with 6 bases sitting between them. CDR3 size: 13 residues. Germline CDR1 and CDR2: SGHDN and FVKESK. The chain's CDR3 is CASSLIRTDTQYF. In DNA, the CDR3 is TGTGCCAGCAGCCTTATCCGCACAGATACGCAGTATTTT. The variable domain in full, with the rest retrieved from reference TRBV14 and TRBJ2-3, is EAGVTQFPSHSVIEKGQTVTLRCDPISGHDNLYWYRRVMGKEIKFLLHFVKESKQDESGMPNNRFLAERTGGTYSTLKVQPAELEDSGVYFCASSLIRTDTQYFGPGTRLTVL.

This chain uses TRBV7-2 with TRBJ2-7; TRBD1 matches at 9 bases. This CDR3 is 14 amino acids long. After removal of 5 bases from V and 4 bases from J, the junction contained 6 bases not matched to a gene. CDR1 SGHTA and CDR2 FQGNSA come from the germline V gene. As DNA, the CDR3 is TGTGCCAGCAGCGTCACAGGGGGCCGATACGAGCAGTACTTC. This gives the protein CASSVTGGRYEQYF.

This clone was detected only once. The chain has TRBV4-1 and TRBJ2-4; 8 bases match TRBD1. Germline V gives CDR1 MGHRA, CDR2 YSYEKL. The CDR3 is 19 residues long. V lost 0 bases to trimming and J lost 6 bases; unmatched junction nucleotides: 16. The CDR3 nucleotides read TGCGCCAGCAGCCAAGATTTGGTGGGAGTCGACAGGGGACGAAACATTCAGTACTTC. Its translation: CASSQDLVGVDRGRNIQYF.

V usage is TRBV2 and J usage is TRBJ2-3; maybe TRBD2 (5 bases). This CDR3 has 15 amino acids. CDR1 and CDR2 (germline): SNHLY, FYNNEI. The V gene lost 8 bases and the J gene lost 0 bases, with 15 bases spanning the gap. Here the CDR3 reads CASDRGGGSTDTQYF. The CDR3 nucleotides read TGTGCCAGCGACCGGGGTGGCGGGAGCACAGATACGCAGTATTTT.

V and J are TRBV2 and TRBJ1-2; D is perhaps TRBD1 (5 bases). The V and J ends lost 2 bases and 2 bases respectively, with 12 bases between them. This CDR3 comprises 15 residues. Germline V lookup: CDR1 SNHLY, CDR2 FYNNEI. The CDR3 reads CASSERGGRNYGYTF. The DNA for the CDR3 is TGTGCCAGCAGTGAAAGGGGTGGCAGAAACTATGGCTACACCTTC.